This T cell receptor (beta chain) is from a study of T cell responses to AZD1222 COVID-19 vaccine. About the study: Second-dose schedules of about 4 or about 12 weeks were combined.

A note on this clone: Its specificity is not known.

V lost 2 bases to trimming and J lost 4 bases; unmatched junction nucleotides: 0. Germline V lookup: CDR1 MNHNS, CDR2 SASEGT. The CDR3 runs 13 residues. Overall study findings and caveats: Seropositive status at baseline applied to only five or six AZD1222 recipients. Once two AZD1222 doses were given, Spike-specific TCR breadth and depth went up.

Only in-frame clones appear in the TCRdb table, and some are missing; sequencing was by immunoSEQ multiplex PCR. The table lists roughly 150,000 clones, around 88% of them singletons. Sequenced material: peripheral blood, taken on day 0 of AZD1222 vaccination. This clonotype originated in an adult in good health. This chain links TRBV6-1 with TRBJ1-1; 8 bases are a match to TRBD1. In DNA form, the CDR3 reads TGTGCCAGCAGTGAACAGGGGGCCACTGAAGCTTTCTTT. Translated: CASSEQGATEAFF.